This T cell receptor (beta chain) was captured by sequencing in a study of tumor-infiltrating lymphocytes in localized non-small cell lung cancer. The overall study: Each patient gave resected tumor and non-adjacent uninvolved lung tissue.

Notes on the study in general: Each assay used a separate piece of the same tissue. TCR sequencing covered a subset of patients with enough tissue. Compared with uninvolved lung, tumors showed higher T cell infiltration by TCRbeta sequencing.

Assay: immunoSEQ multiplex PCR; the TCRdb copy retains only in-frame clones and omits some. This table holds 15,000 or so clones, roughly 40% found once. V dropped 2 bases and J dropped 2 bases, with 7 bases sitting between them. This CDR3 has 13 amino acids. Germline V gene lookup returns CDR1 WSHSY and CDR2 SAAADI. Of note for this clone: Its specificity is not known.

The V call is TRBV10-2, the J call TRBJ2-7, with D perhaps matching TRBD1 or TRBD2 (5 bases each). Sequencing used lung tumor tissue. The sequence derives from a human donor with non-small cell lung cancer. The CDR3 here is CASSETGPYEQYF. The CDR3 nucleotides read TGCGCCAGCAGTGAGACGGGGCCCTACGAGCAGTACTTC.